The clone carrying this T cell receptor beta chain was counted only a few times. Its antigen is as yet unknown. TCRdb called the reads again in MiXCR, with one record for every CDR3 protein. The repertoire holds fewer than 350,000 distinct CDR3 sequences, with almost 30% as singletons. This sample was taken from a study of T cell repertoires in cytomegalovirus infection. Study summary: Peptides in the study included HLA-C-restricted and HLA-B-restricted CMV epitopes. An indication of both CMV infection and matching HLA type came from public TCR beta signatures. The study, taken as a whole, reports: Public TCR beta family frequency separated CMV-and-HLA carriers, including in an independent cohort.

The junction had 11 bases not matched to a gene; V was cut back by 5 bases and J by 0 bases. Germline values: CDR1 MDHEN, CDR2 SYDVKM. The CDR3 length is 18 residues. The receptor's source is a human donor in good health (CMV status not recorded). Some clones in this sample may be carry-over from other donors' samples. The source material was cultured PBMCs, sampled from culture after CMV antigen stimulation. V is TRBV28 and J is TRBJ2-7; 12 bases line up with TRBD2. CDR3 sequence: CASSHYRTSGKSSYEQYF. The CDR3 DNA sequence: TGTGCCAGCAGTCACTATCGGACTAGCGGGAAGAGCTCCTACGAGCAGTACTTC.